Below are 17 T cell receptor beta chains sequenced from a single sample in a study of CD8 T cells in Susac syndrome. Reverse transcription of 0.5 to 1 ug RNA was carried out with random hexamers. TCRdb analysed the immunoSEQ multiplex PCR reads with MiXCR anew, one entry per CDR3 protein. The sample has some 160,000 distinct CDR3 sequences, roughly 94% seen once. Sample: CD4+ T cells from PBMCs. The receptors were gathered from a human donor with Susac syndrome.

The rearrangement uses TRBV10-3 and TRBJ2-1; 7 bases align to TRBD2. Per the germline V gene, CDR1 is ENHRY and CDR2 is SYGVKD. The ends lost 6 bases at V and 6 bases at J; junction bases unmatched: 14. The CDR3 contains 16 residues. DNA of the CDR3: TGTGCCATCAGCGGGCCCCCCAGCGGGGCTTCCAATGAGCAGTTCTTC. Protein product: CAISGPPSGASNEQFF.

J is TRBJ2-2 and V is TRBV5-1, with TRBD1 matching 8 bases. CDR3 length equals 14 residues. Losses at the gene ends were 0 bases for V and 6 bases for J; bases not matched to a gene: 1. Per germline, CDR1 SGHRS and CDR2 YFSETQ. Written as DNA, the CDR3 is TGCGCCAGCAGCTTGGGACAGGGGCCCGGGGAGCTGTTTTTT. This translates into CASSLGQGPGELFF.

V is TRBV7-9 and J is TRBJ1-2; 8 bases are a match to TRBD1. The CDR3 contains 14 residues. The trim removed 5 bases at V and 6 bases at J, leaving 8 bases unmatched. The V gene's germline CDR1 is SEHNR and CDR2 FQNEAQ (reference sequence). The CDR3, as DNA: TGTGCCAGCAGCGGACAGGGTCCGGTAGATGGCTACACCTTC. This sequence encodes CASSGQGPVDGYTF.

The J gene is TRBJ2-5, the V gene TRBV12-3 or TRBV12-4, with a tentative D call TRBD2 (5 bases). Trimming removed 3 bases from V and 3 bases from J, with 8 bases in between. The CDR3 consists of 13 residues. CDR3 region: CASSFPAEETQYF. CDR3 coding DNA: TGTGCCAGCAGTTTTCCAGCGGAAGAGACCCAGTACTTC.

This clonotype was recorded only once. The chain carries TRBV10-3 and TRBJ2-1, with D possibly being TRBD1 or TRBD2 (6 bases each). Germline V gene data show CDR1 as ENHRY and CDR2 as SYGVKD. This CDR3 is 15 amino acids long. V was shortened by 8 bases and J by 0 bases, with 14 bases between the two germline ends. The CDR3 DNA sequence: TGTGCCATCTCGGGGGCACGGAGCTCCTACAATGAGCAGTTCTTC. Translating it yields CAISGARSSYNEQFF.

The CDR3 spells CASSPLGTGEGSPLHF. The CDR3 nucleotides read TGTGCCAGCAGCCCCCTGGGTACAGGGGAGGGATCACCCCTCCACTTT. The chain links TRBV2 to TRBJ1-6, with TRBD1 identical over 7 bases. The CDR3 is 16 amino acids. Losses at the gene ends were 6 bases for V and 10 bases for J; bases not matched to a gene: 15. CDR1 and CDR2 from the germline V gene are SNHLY and FYNNEI.

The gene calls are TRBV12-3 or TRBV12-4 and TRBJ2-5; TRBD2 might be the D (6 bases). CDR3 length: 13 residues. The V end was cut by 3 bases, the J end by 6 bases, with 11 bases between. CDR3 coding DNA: TGTGCCAGCAGTTTTGGAGGGAGGAAGACCCAGTACTTC. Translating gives CASSFGGRKTQYF.

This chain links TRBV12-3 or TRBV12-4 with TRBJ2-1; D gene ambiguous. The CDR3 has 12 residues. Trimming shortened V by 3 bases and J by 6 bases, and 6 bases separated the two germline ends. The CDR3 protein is CASSFGVNEQFF. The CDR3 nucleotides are TGTGCCAGCAGTTTTGGGGTCAATGAGCAGTTCTTC.

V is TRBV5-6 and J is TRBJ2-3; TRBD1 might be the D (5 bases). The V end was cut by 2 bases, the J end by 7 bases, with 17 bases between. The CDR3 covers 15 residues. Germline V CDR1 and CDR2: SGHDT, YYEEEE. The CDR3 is CASSFPDIRRNTQYF. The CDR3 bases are TGTGCCAGCAGCTTTCCGGACATCAGACGGAATACGCAGTATTTT. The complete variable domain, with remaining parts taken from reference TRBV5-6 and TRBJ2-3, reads DAGVTQSPTHLIKTRGQQVTLRCSPKSGHDTVSWYQQALGQGPQFIFQYYEEEERQRGNFPDRFSGHQFPNYSSELNVNALLLGDSALYLCASSFPDIRRNTQYFGPGTRLTVL.

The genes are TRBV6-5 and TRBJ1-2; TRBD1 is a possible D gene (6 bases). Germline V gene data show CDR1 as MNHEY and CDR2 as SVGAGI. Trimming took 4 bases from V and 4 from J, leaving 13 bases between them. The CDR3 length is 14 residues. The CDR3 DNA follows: TGTGCCAGCAGTTCGATGACAGGCACCTATGGCTACACCTTC. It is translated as CASSSMTGTYGYTF.

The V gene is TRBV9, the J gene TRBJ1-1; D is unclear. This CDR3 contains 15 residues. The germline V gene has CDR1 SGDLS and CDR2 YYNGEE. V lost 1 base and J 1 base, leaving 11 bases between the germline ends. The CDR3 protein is CASSVYQDRNTEAFF. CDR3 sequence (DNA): TGTGCCAGCAGCGTATATCAGGACCGGAACACTGAAGCTTTCTTT.

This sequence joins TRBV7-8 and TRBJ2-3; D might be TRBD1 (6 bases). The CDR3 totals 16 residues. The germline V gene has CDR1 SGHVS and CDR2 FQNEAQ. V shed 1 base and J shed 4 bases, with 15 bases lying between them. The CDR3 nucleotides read TGTGCCAGCAGCTTAGTAGTCCGGCAGGGGTCAGATACGCAGTATTTT. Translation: CASSLVVRQGSDTQYF.

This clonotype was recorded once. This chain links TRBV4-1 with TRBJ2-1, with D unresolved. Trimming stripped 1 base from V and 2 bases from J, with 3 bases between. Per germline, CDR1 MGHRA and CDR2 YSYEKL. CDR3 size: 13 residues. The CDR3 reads CASSQATYNEQFF. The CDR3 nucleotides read TGCGCCAGCAGCCAAGCGACCTACAATGAGCAGTTCTTC.

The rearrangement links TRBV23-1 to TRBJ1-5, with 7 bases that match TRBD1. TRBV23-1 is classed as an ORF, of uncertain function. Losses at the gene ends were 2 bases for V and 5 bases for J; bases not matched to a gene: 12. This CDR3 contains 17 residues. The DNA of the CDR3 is TGCGCCAGCAGTCAAGACAGGGCCCAGGTTATCGATCAGCCCCAGCATTTT. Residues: CASSQDRAQVIDQPQHF.

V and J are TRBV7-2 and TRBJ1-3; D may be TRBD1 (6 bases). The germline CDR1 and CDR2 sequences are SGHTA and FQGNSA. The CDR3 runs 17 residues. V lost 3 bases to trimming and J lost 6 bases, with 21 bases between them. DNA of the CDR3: TGTGCCAGCAGCTTCGTACGACAGGCCGGCTCTAAAAACACCATATATTTT. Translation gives CASSFVRQAGSKNTIYF.

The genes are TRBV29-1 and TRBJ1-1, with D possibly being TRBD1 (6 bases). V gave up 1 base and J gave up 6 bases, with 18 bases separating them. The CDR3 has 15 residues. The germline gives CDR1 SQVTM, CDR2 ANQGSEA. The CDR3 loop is CSVEGVGGTKAEAFF. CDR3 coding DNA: TGCAGCGTTGAAGGGGTTGGGGGGACAAAAGCTGAAGCTTTCTTT.

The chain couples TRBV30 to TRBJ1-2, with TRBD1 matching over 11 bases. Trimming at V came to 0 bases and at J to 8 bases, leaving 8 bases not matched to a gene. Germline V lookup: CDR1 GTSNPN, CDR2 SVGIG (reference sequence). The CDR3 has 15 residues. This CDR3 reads CAWSVSRTGGGGYTF. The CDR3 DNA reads TGTGCCTGGAGTGTCTCCCGGACAGGGGGCGGAGGCTACACCTTC.